The following is a TCR beta chain sequence with its context. Its target is not known. CDR3 size: 16 residues. The germline V and J ends were trimmed by 5 bases and 4 bases, with 18 bases remaining between them. From germline, CDR1 is SGHTA and CDR2 FQGNSA. The sample originates from a study of cytomegalovirus exposure and HLA in healthy donors. For the study at large: A previous analysis identified around 120 million unique TCR beta sequences derived from roughly 190 million T cells. Overall study results and limits: For cytomegalovirus status, the classifier reportedly gave diagnoses with high specificity and sensitivity.

13 Jbeta primers and 60 Vbeta primers were used for the PCR. Sequenced by immunoSEQ multiplex PCR; TCRdb stores in-frame clones only, minus some. Of 100,000 to 150,000 clones listed, under 80% are singletons. The V gene is TRBV7-2, the J gene TRBJ2-1; possibly TRBD1 for D (6 bases). Material: PBMCs. The clonotype comes from a woman aged 55 to 70 in good health and CMV-seropositive. Here the CDR3 DNA reads TGTGCCAGCAGCCTCCTCGGGACGGGGACATACAATGAGCAGTTCTTC. It yields the protein CASSLLGTGTYNEQFF.